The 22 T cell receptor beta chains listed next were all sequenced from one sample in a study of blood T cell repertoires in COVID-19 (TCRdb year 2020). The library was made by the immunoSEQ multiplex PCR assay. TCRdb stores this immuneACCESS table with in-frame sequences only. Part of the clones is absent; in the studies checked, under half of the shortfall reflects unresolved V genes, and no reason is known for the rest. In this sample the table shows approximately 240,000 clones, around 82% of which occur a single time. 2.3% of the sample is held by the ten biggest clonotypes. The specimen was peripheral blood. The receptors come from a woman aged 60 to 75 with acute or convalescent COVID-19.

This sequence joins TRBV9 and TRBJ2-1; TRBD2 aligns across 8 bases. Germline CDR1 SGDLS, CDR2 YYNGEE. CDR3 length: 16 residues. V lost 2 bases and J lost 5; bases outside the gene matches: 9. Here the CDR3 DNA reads TGTGCCAGCAGCGTTATACCGGGGGGGCCTAACAATGAGCAGTTCTTC. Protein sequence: CASSVIPGGPNNEQFF.

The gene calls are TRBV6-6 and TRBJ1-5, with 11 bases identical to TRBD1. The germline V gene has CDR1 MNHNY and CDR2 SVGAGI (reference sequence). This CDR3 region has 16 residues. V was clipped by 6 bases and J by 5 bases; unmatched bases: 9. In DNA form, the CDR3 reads TGTGCCAGCAGCGGGACAGGGGGGGTGATGGATCAGCCCCAGCATTTT. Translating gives CASSGTGGVMDQPQHF.

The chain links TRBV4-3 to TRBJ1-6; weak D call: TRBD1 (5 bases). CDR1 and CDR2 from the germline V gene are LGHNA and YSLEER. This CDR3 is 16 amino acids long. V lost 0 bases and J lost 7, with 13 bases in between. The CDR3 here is CASSQDWTIENSPLHF. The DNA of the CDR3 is TGCGCCAGCAGCCAAGATTGGACAATTGAAAATTCACCCCTCCACTTT.

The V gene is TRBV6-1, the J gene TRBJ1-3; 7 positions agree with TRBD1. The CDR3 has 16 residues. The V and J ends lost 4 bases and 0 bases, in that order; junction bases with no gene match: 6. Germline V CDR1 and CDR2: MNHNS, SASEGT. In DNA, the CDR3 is TGTGCCAGCAGTGTTTGGGACAGAGACTCTGGAAACACCATATATTTT. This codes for CASSVWDRDSGNTIYF.

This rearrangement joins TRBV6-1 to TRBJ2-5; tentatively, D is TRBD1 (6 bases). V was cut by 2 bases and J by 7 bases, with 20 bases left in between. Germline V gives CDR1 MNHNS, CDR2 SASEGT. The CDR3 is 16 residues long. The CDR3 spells CASSEYFGQNGGTQYF. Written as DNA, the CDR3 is TGTGCCAGCAGTGAATATTTTGGACAGAATGGAGGGACCCAGTACTTC.

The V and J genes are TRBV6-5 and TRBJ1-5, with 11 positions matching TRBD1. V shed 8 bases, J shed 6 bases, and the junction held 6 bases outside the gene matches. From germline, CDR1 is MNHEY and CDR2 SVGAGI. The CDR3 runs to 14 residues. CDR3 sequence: CASRDRGILQPQHF. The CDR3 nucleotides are TGTGCCAGCCGGGACAGGGGGATTCTTCAGCCCCAGCATTTT.

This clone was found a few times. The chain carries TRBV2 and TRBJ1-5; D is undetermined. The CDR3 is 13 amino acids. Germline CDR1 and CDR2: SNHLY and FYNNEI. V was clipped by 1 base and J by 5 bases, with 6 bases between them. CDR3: CASSEGQYQPQHF. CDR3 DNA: TGTGCCAGCAGTGAAGGACAATATCAGCCCCAGCATTTT. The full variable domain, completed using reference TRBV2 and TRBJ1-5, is EPEVTQTPSHQVTQMGQEVILRCVPISNHLYFYWYRQILGQKVEFLVSFYNNEISEKSEIFDDQFSVERPDGSNFTLKIRSTKLEDSAMYFCASSEGQYQPQHFGDGTRLSIL.

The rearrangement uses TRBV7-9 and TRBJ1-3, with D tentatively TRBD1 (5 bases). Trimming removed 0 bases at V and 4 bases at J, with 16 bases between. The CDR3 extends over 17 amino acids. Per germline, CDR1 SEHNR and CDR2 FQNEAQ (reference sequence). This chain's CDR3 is CASSLALQGSSGNTIYF. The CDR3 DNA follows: TGTGCCAGCAGCTTAGCGCTTCAGGGATCGTCGGGAAACACCATATATTTT.

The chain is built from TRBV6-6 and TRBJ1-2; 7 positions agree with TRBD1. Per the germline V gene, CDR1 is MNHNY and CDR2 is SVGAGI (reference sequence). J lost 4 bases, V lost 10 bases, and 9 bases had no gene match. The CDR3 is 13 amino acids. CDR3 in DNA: TGTGCCATAAGTAACGACAGGGTCTATGGCTACACCTTC. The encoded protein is CAISNDRVYGYTF.

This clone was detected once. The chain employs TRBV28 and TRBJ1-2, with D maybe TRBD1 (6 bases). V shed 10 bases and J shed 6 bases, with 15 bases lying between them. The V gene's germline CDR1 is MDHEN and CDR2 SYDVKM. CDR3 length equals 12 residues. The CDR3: CATTIQGHGYTF. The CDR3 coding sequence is TGTGCCACGACGATCCAGGGGCATGGCTACACCTTC.

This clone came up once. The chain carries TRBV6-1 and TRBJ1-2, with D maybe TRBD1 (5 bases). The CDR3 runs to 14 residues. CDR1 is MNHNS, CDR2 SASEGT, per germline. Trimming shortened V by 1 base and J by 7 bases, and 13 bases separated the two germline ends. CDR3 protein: CASSEERDSGGYTF. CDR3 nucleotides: TGTGCCAGCAGTGAAGAGCGGGACTCGGGTGGCTACACCTTC.

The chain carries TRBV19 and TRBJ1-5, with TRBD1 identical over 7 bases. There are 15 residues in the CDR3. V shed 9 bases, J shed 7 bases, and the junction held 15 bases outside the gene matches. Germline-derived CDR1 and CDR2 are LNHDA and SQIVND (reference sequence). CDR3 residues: CASQDRSTGSQPQHF. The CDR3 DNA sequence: TGTGCCAGCCAGGACAGGTCCACAGGTTCACAGCCCCAGCATTTT.

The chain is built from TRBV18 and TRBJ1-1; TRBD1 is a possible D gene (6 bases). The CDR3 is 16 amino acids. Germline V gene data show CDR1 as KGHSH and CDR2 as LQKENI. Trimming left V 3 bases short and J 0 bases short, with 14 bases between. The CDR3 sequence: CASSPNRGGMNTEAFF. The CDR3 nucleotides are TGTGCCAGCTCACCCAACCGGGGGGGCATGAACACTGAAGCTTTCTTT. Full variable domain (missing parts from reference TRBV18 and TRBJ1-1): NAGVMQNPRHLVRRRGQEARLRCSPMKGHSHVYWYRQLPEEGLKFMVYLQKENIIDESGMPKERFSAEFPKEGPSILRIQQVVRGDSAAYFCASSPNRGGMNTEAFFGQGTRLTVV.

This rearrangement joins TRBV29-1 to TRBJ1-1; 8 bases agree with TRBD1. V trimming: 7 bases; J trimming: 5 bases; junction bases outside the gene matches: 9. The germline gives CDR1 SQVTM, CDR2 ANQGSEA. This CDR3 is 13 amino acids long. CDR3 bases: TGCAGCGCGGGGGGCCAGGGGGCGACTGAAGCTTTCTTT. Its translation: CSAGGQGATEAFF.

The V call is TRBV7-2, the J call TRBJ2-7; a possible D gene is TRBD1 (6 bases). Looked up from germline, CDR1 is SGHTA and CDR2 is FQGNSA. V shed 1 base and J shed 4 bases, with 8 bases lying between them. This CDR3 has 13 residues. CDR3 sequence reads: CASSLVGAYEQYF. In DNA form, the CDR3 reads TGTGCCAGCAGCTTAGTGGGGGCTTACGAGCAGTACTTC.

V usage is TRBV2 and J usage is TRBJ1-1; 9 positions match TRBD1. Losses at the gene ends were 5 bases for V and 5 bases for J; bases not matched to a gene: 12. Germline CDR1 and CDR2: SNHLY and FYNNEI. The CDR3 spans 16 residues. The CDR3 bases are TGTGCCAGCAGTCAAGAATCTACAGGGGGCCTTACTGAAGCTTTCTTT. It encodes CASSQESTGGLTEAFF.

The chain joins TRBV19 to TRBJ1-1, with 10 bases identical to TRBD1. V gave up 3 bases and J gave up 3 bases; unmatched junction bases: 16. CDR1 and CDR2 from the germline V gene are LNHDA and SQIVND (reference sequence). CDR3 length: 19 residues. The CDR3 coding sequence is TGTGCCAGTAGTATCCCGAGGCGGGACAGGGGACGGTGGTACACTGAAGCTTTCTTT. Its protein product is CASSIPRRDRGRWYTEAFF.

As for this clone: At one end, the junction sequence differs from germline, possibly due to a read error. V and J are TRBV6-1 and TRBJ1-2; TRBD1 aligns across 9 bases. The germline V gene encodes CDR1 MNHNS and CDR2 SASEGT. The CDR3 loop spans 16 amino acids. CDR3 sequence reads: CASSASRDRAKYGYTF. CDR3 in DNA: TGTGCCAGCAGTGCGTCCAGGGACAGGGCTAAATATGGCTACACCTTC.

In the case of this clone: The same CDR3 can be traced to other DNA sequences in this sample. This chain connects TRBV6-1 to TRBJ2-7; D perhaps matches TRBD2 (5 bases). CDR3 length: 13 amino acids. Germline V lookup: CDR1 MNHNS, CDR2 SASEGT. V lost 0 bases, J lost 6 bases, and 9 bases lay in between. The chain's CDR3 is CASSEALRGEQYF. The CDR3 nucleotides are TGTGCCAGCAGTGAAGCGCTTCGGGGCGAGCAGTACTTC.

The CDR3 sequence is CASSFGDSGNTIYF. In DNA, the CDR3 is TGTGCCAGCAGCTTCGGGGATTCCGGAAACACCATATATTTT. This sequence joins TRBV7-8 and TRBJ1-3; D gene unclear. CDR1 is SGHVS, CDR2 FQNEAQ, per germline. This CDR3 spans 14 amino acids. Trimming left V 3 bases short and J 4 bases short, with 10 bases between. The full variable domain, with the rest looked up from reference TRBV7-8 and TRBJ1-3, is GAGVSQSPRYKVAKRGQDVALRCDPISGHVSLFWYQQALGQGPEFLTYFQNEAQLDKSGLPSDRFFAERPEGSVSTLKIQRTQQEDSAVYLCASSFGDSGNTIYFGEGSWLTVV.

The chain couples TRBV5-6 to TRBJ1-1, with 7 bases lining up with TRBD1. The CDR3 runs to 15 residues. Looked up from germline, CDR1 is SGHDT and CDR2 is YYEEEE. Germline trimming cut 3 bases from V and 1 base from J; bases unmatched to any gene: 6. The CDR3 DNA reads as TGTGCCAGCAGCTCCATATGGACAGGGAACACTGAAGCTTTCTTT. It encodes CASSSIWTGNTEAFF.

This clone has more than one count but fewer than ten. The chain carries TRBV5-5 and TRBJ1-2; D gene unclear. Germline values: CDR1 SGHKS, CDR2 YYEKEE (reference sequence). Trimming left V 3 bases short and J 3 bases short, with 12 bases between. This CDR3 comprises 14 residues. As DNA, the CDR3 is TGTGCCAGCAGCTCGCCCGACACCGACTATGGCTACACCTTC. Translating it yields CASSSPDTDYGYTF.